These T cell receptor beta chains were read from a single sample in a study of blood T cell repertoires in COVID-19. Here immunoSEQ multiplex PCR was the method, and the copy in TCRdb shows in-frame clones only, minus some. The table has some 220,000 clones, less than 85% seen once. The specimen sequenced was peripheral blood. The receptors were gathered from a woman aged 70 to 79 with acute or convalescent COVID-19. The CDR3 runs from the conserved cysteine through the conserved F or W. Fields, in order: CDR3 DNA, CDR3 protein, D gene, CDR3 length, J gene, clone size, V gene. D genes are given only for firm matches. Size is stated for part of the rows, as once, few or many counts, or as a class when the clone is expanded.

TGTGCCAGCACCCGACAGGGACGGAACACAGATACGCAGTATTTT,CASTRQGRNTDTQYF,TRBD1,15,TRBJ2-3,.,TRBV6-5
TGTGCCAGCAGCCCCCCGCGCAGGGGCTACGAGCAGTACTTC,CASSPPRRGYEQYF,.,14,TRBJ2-7,.,TRBV6-2/TRBV6-3
TGCAGCGTTGTCCCCGCTGGAGGGGGCAGGGATGGCTACACCTTC,CSVVPAGGGRDGYTF,TRBD1,15,TRBJ1-2,.,TRBV29-1
TGTGCCAGCAGCGTAGGACAGGGTTCCTACAATGAGCAGTTCTTC,CASSVGQGSYNEQFF,TRBD1,15,TRBJ2-1,.,TRBV9
TGTGCCAGCACTCCGAAGGGGTGGGAGACCCAGTACTTC,CASTPKGWETQYF,.,13,TRBJ2-5,.,TRBV11-2
TGTGCCAGCCGCACGGGACAGGGGTATTCACCCCTCCACTTT,CASRTGQGYSPLHF,TRBD1,14,TRBJ1-6,.,TRBV18
TGTGCCAGCAGGGGGGCTCCCGGGCGACCCGGGGAGCTGTTTTTT,CASRGAPGRPGELFF,.,15,TRBJ2-2,.,TRBV3-1/TRBV3-2
TGTGCCAGCAGCCAAGAGTCAGCGGGTTGGCAGGGTAAGAATGGAAACACCATATATTTT,CASSQESAGWQGKNGNTIYF,.,20,TRBJ1-3,.,TRBV4-2
TGCGCCAGCAGCCAGAAGGTCAGGGGCTACGAGCAGTACTTC,CASSQKVRGYEQYF,.,14,TRBJ2-7,.,TRBV4-3
TGCGCCAGCAGTAACAGGGGGACTAATGAGCAGTTCTTC,CASSNRGTNEQFF,TRBD1,13,TRBJ2-1,few,TRBV10-1
TGTGCCAGCAAGGAGGGTACGTACTTC,CASKEGTYF,.,9,TRBJ2-7,.,TRBV21-1
TGTGCCAGCAGCCCAAGGCTACGGAGTTACGAGCAGTACTTC,CASSPRLRSYEQYF,.,14,TRBJ2-7,few,TRBV9
TGTGCCAGCAGTTTAACGGGAAACTATGGCTACACCTTC,CASSLTGNYGYTF,.,13,TRBJ1-2,few,TRBV27
TGTGCCAGCAGTTCCGGACAGAGAAACACCATATATTTT,CASSSGQRNTIYF,.,13,TRBJ1-3,.,TRBV12-3/TRBV12-4
TGTGCCAGCAGCCCTCAGTTTGACAGGCCTAGAGGGGAGACCCAGTACTTC,CASSPQFDRPRGETQYF,.,17,TRBJ2-5,.,TRBV21-1
TGTGCCTGGAGTAGGAACAGGGGTCCAGAGACCCAGTACTTC,CAWSRNRGPETQYF,TRBD1,14,TRBJ2-5,.,TRBV30
TGCGCCAGCAGCCAAAATAGCGGGGGGGCCCTGGAGACCCAGTACTTC,CASSQNSGGALETQYF,TRBD2,16,TRBJ2-5,.,TRBV4-1
TGTGCCAGCAGCAAAAGCGGTCTATACATAGAGGAGACCCAGTACTTC,CASSKSGLYIEETQYF,.,16,TRBJ2-5,.,TRBV7-2
TGTGCCAGCAGTGAAGTTAGGGGATCGGGGAACACTGAAGCTTTCTTT,CASSEVRGSGNTEAFF,.,16,TRBJ1-1,.,TRBV2
TGTGCCACCAGCAGAGAAAGGACAGGGTCGAACGGGGAGCTGTTTTTT,CATSRERTGSNGELFF,TRBD1,16,TRBJ2-2,.,TRBV15